These 7 T cell receptor beta chains were sequenced from one sample in a study of PD-L1 blockade in urothelial cancer (dated by TCRdb to the late 2010s). The library was prepared using the immunoSEQ multiplex PCR assay. TCRdb obtained this table from immuneACCESS and retained in-frame rearrangements with V and J assigned. These tables miss some clones; where compared with another copy, unresolved V genes account for less than half of the shortfall, and the remainder is unexplained. Here the sample has 75,000 to 95,000 clones; roughly 90% occur a single time. Clones ranked in the top ten supply more than 8% of the sample. Sequencing was performed on PBMCs, taken around atezolizumab (anti-PD-L1) treatment. The receptors stem from a man aged 55-75 years with urothelial cancer.

CDR3 region: CASSVGTSGKVELFF. DNA for the CDR3: TGTGCCAGTAGTGTGGGGACTAGCGGGAAGGTGGAGCTGTTTTTT. The rearrangement joins TRBV19 to TRBJ2-2; 13 bases fit TRBD2. This CDR3 region has 15 residues. Trimming at V came to 5 bases and at J to 10 bases, leaving 7 bases not matched to a gene. Looked up from germline, CDR1 is LNHDA and CDR2 is SQIVND (reference sequence).

The genes are TRBV29-1 and TRBJ1-1; 7 nucleotides agree with TRBD1. The CDR3 loop spans 13 amino acids. Germline CDR1 is SQVTM and CDR2 is ANQGSEA. J was trimmed by 3 bases and V by 7 bases; bases with no gene match: 8. The CDR3 sequence is CSAQRQGDTEAFF. DNA for the CDR3: TGCAGCGCCCAGAGACAGGGCGACACTGAAGCTTTCTTT.

The chain recombines TRBV19 with TRBJ1-1; 10 positions match TRBD1. This CDR3 is 15 amino acids long. CDR1 is LNHDA, CDR2 SQIVND, per germline (reference sequence). V trimming: 3 bases; J trimming: 3 bases; junction bases outside the gene matches: 4. As DNA, the CDR3 is TGTGCCAGTAGTATCATGGGACAGGGGCACACTGAAGCTTTCTTT. Protein: CASSIMGQGHTEAFF. Using reference TRBV19 and TRBJ1-1 for the parts outside the CDR3, the full variable domain is DGGITQSPKYLFRKEGQNVTLSCEQNLNHDAMYWYRQDPGQGLRLIYYSQIVNDFQKGDIAEGYSVSREKKESFPLTVTSAQKNPTAFYLCASSIMGQGHTEAFFGQGTRLTVV.

The V gene is TRBV18, the J gene TRBJ2-3, with no clear D. This CDR3 spans 14 amino acids. V shed 0 bases and J shed 2 bases, with 6 bases lying between them. Germline V gene data show CDR1 as KGHSH and CDR2 as LQKENI. The CDR3 spells CASSPPLPTDTQYF. CDR3 DNA: TGTGCCAGCTCACCACCCCTTCCCACAGATACGCAGTATTTT.

V gene TRBV6-5 combines with J gene TRBJ1-1; D not certain. The CDR3 runs 13 residues. The germline V gene encodes CDR1 MNHEY and CDR2 SVGAGI. Trimming took off 3 bases at V and 7 bases at J, with 12 bases between the two ends. Here the CDR3 DNA reads TGTGCCAGCAGTTATACTTTGGAGGGTGAAGCTTTCTTT. It is translated as CASSYTLEGEAFF.

V is TRBV7-9 and J is TRBJ1-3, with D uncertain. The CDR3 has 11 amino acids. V was clipped by 4 bases and J by 6 bases, with 4 bases between them. Germline CDR1 SEHNR, CDR2 FQNEAQ (reference sequence). CDR3: CASSSKNTIYF. The CDR3, as DNA: TGTGCCAGCAGCTCTAAAAACACCATATATTTT.

The rearrangement uses TRBV30 and TRBJ2-5, with 11 nucleotides matching TRBD2. The V gene's germline CDR1 is GTSNPN and CDR2 SVGIG (reference sequence). The CDR3 spans 14 residues. Trimming took 7 bases from V and 2 from J; bases not matched to a gene: 6. The CDR3 protein is CALETSGTQETQYF. In DNA form, the CDR3 reads TGTGCCTTGGAGACTAGCGGGACACAAGAGACCCAGTACTTC.